A selection of T cell receptor beta chains follows, all from one sample in a study of blood T cell repertoires in COVID-19. Sequencing used immunoSEQ multiplex PCR; TCRdb keeps in-frame clones, though not all of them. This table has fewer than 350,000 clones, approximately 89% appearing once. Sequencing was done on a sample of peripheral blood. Receptor source: a man aged 40-49 years with active or convalescent COVID-19. Both conserved end residues are part of each CDR3. The order of the fields is J gene, D gene, V gene, clone size, CDR3 DNA, CDR3 protein. D genes are given only for firm matches. For some rows the clone size is stated as once, few or many, or as a class when expanded; others skip it.

J: TRBJ2-1
D: TRBD2
V: TRBV7-6
size: -
DNA: TGTGCCAGCAGCCGACAGACTAGCGGGAGAGATGGTGAGCAGTTCTTC
CDR3: CASSRQTSGRDGEQFF

J: TRBJ2-5
D: -
V: TRBV5-1
size: -
DNA: TGCGCCAGCAGCTTGGCCCCCACAGTTGTCGAGACCCAGTACTTC
CDR3: CASSLAPTVVETQYF

J: TRBJ2-5
D: -
V: TRBV10-3
size: -
DNA: TGTGCCATCAGTGAGCGCGGGGAGACCCAGTACTTC
CDR3: CAISERGETQYF

J: TRBJ1-3
D: -
V: TRBV7-7
size: -
DNA: TGTGCTAGCAGCTTGACAGCTGGCTCTGGAAACACCATATATTTT
CDR3: CASSLTAGSGNTIYF

J: TRBJ2-1
D: TRBD1
V: TRBV7-2
size: -
DNA: TGTGCCAGCAGCTCCACCCGGACAGGGTCCAATGAGCAGTTCTTC
CDR3: CASSSTRTGSNEQFF

J: TRBJ2-5
D: TRBD2
V: TRBV11-3
size: -
DNA: TGTGCCGTCCAGCGGGAGGGGGGGACCCAGTACTTC
CDR3: CAVQREGGTQYF

J: TRBJ1-5
D: TRBD1
V: TRBV19
size: -
DNA: TGTGCCAGTAGTATAGGGTATACAGGGGCCCTTAGCAATCAGCCCCAGCATTTT
CDR3: CASSIGYTGALSNQPQHF

J: TRBJ2-5
D: -
V: TRBV5-1
size: -
DNA: TGCGCCAGCAGCTTGGACCCAGGCCAAGAGACCCAGTACTTC
CDR3: CASSLDPGQETQYF

J: TRBJ2-2
D: TRBD2
V: TRBV24-1
size: -
DNA: TGTGCCACCAGTGACCAACCTAGCGGGAGGGACACCGGGGAGCTGTTTTTT
CDR3: CATSDQPSGRDTGELFF

J: TRBJ2-7
D: TRBD1
V: TRBV5-5
size: once
DNA: TGTGCCAGCAGCTTTATTACCGGGACAGGGGACGAGCAGTACTTC
CDR3: CASSFITGTGDEQYF

J: TRBJ2-1
D: -
V: TRBV6-6
size: -
DNA: TGTGCCAGCAGTCCGGGGGTGAATGAGCAGTTCTTC
CDR3: CASSPGVNEQFF

J: TRBJ1-1
D: TRBD1
V: TRBV28
size: -
DNA: TGTGCCAGCATATCAGGGGGCGGTATGAACACTGAAGCTTTCTTT
CDR3: CASISGGGMNTEAFF

J: TRBJ2-2
D: -
V: TRBV7-9
size: -
DNA: TGTGCCAGCAGCTTAATCGCGGCGGGGACCGGGGAGCTGTTTTTT
CDR3: CASSLIAAGTGELFF

J: TRBJ1-2
D: -
V: TRBV5-4
size: -
DNA: TGTGCCAGCAGCCCGGACACGAACTATGGCTACACCTTC
CDR3: CASSPDTNYGYTF

J: TRBJ1-2
D: -
V: TRBV24-1
size: -
DNA: TGTGCCACCAGTGATTCGGGGGGTCCTGACTATGGCTACACCTTC
CDR3: CATSDSGGPDYGYTF

J: TRBJ1-3
D: -
V: TRBV9
size: -
DNA: TGTGCCAGCAGCGTGGATGGGACAACGGGAAACACCATATATTTT
CDR3: CASSVDGTTGNTIYF

J: TRBJ2-3
D: TRBD1
V: TRBV5-1
size: -
DNA: TGCGCCAGCAGCCCGGGACAGGACACAGATACGCAGTATTTT
CDR3: CASSPGQDTDTQYF

J: TRBJ2-1
D: -
V: TRBV5-1
size: -
DNA: TGCGCCAGCAGCTTTGGGGGCAGCTCCTACAATGAGCAGTTCTTC
CDR3: CASSFGGSSYNEQFF

J: TRBJ2-7
D: -
V: TRBV5-6
size: -
DNA: TGTGCCAGCAGCTTGGCGCAGGGATCGCACGAGCAGTACTTC
CDR3: CASSLAQGSHEQYF

J: TRBJ2-7
D: TRBD1
V: TRBV7-2
size: -
DNA: TGTGCCAGCAGCACCTGGACAGGGGGCTACGAGCAGTACTTC
CDR3: CASSTWTGGYEQYF

J: TRBJ2-5
D: TRBD2
V: TRBV4-1
size: many
DNA: TGCGCCAGCAGCCAAGATGCGGGAGGCGAAGAGACCCAGTACTTC
CDR3: CASSQDAGGEETQYF

J: TRBJ1-5
D: -
V: TRBV19
size: -
DNA: TGTGCCAGTAGTATAGAGGCAGGATGGCAGCCCCAGCATTTT
CDR3: CASSIEAGWQPQHF

J: TRBJ2-7
D: TRBD2
V: TRBV4-2
size: -
DNA: TGTGCCAGCAGCCAAGACCGGGAGGGGCGCGAGCAGTACTTC
CDR3: CASSQDREGREQYF

J: TRBJ2-3
D: TRBD2
V: TRBV5-1
size: -
DNA: TGCGCCAGCAGCTTCACCCTTCGGGGGGGGTCTCTCCCCGGTACGCAGTATTTT
CDR3: CASSFTLRGGSLPGTQYF

J: TRBJ1-6
D: TRBD1
V: TRBV4-1
size: few
DNA: TGCGCCAGCAGCCAAGATTCTTCCCCGGGACAGTATAATTCACCCCTCCACTTT
CDR3: CASSQDSSPGQYNSPLHF

J: TRBJ2-4
D: -
V: TRBV21-1
size: -
DNA: TGTGCCAGCAGCAAAAGGACAGGGGCAGCCAAAAACATTCAGTACTTC
CDR3: CASSKRTGAAKNIQYF

J: TRBJ2-7
D: -
V: TRBV6-6
size: -
DNA: TGTGCCAGCAGTTATGAAGACAGTATGGCCTACGAGCAGTACTTC
CDR3: CASSYEDSMAYEQYF

J: TRBJ2-3
D: -
V: TRBV29-1
size: -
DNA: TGCAGCGTTGTCCCCCCCGGAGGCACAGATACGCAGTATTTT
CDR3: CSVVPPGGTDTQYF

J: TRBJ1-2
D: -
V: TRBV2
size: -
DNA: TGTGCCAGCAGCGCTACCAGGGCTTATGGCTACACCTTC
CDR3: CASSATRAYGYTF

J: TRBJ2-2
D: TRBD1
V: TRBV29-1
size: -
DNA: TGCAGCGGCCGACAGGGGGGGAACACCGGGGAGCTGTTTTTT
CDR3: CSGRQGGNTGELFF

J: TRBJ1-5
D: TRBD1
V: TRBV7-8
size: -
DNA: TGTGCCAGCAGCTTAGCCGGGACAGGGTACCTTGCCCATCAGCCCCAGCATTTT
CDR3: CASSLAGTGYLAHQPQHF

J: TRBJ1-2
D: -
V: TRBV2
size: -
DNA: TGTGCCAGCAGTGAAGCAGGGAAAACAGGGGGCTACACCTTC
CDR3: CASSEAGKTGGYTF

J: TRBJ1-6
D: TRBD1
V: TRBV10-3
size: -
DNA: TGTGCCATCAGTGAGAGACCGCCCGGACAGGGTGGGAATTCACCCCTCCACTTT
CDR3: CAISERPPGQGGNSPLHF

J: TRBJ1-1
D: TRBD1
V: TRBV6-4
size: once
DNA: TGTGCCAGCAGTGACCGGGACAGGTTAGACACTGAAGCTTTCTTT
CDR3: CASSDRDRLDTEAFF

J: TRBJ1-1
D: -
V: TRBV10-3
size: -
DNA: TGTGCCATCAGTGAGTCACGGGCAGGGGCGAACTTGAACACTGAAGCTTTCTTT
CDR3: CAISESRAGANLNTEAFF

J: TRBJ2-7
D: TRBD1
V: TRBV7-2
size: -
DNA: TGTGCCAGCAGGCCACAGGGGGCGCCCCACGAGCAGTACTTC
CDR3: CASRPQGAPHEQYF

J: TRBJ1-2
D: -
V: TRBV13
size: -
DNA: TGTGCCAGCAGCCCACAGTCTAACTATGGCTACACCTTC
CDR3: CASSPQSNYGYTF

J: TRBJ1-2
D: TRBD1
V: TRBV19
size: -
DNA: TGTGCCAGTAGTGCCACAGGGGGCGCGGTTGGCTACACCTTC
CDR3: CASSATGGAVGYTF

J: TRBJ1-5
D: -
V: TRBV28
size: once
DNA: TGTGCCAGCAGTGTATCCCCCATTGCGCAGCCCCAGCATTTT
CDR3: CASSVSPIAQPQHF

J: TRBJ2-7
D: -
V: TRBV11-3
size: -
DNA: TGTGCCAGCACCCCGGGACAAACCTACGAGCAGTACTTC
CDR3: CASTPGQTYEQYF

J: TRBJ2-6
D: -
V: TRBV19
size: -
DNA: TGTGCCAGCGACAGCCAGAGCTCTGGGGCCAACGTCCTGACTTTC
CDR3: CASDSQSSGANVLTF

J: TRBJ2-2
D: TRBD2
V: TRBV9
size: -
DNA: TGTGCCAGCAGCGCGACTAGCGGGAGGGCTGGGTCCGGGGAGCTGTTTTTT
CDR3: CASSATSGRAGSGELFF

J: TRBJ2-7
D: TRBD2
V: TRBV9
size: -
DNA: TGTGCCAGCAGCGTAGGAGGGGGGACTAGCTCCTACGAGCAGTACTTC
CDR3: CASSVGGGTSSYEQYF

J: TRBJ2-5
D: TRBD1
V: TRBV28
size: -
DNA: TGTGCCAGCACCTTAGGACAGGGAGAGACCCAGTACTTC
CDR3: CASTLGQGETQYF

J: TRBJ2-1
D: -
V: TRBV25-1
size: -
DNA: TGTGCCAGCAGTGAATACTTCACAGATCCCAATGAGCAGTTCTTC
CDR3: CASSEYFTDPNEQFF

J: TRBJ1-3
D: TRBD1
V: TRBV9
size: -
DNA: TGTGCCAGCAGCGTAAGACAGGGACCGAGCTCTGGAAACACCATATATTTT
CDR3: CASSVRQGPSSGNTIYF

J: TRBJ1-2
D: -
V: TRBV6-5
size: once
DNA: TGTGCCAGCAGTTACGGTGAGAGGGCTGGCTACACCTTC
CDR3: CASSYGERAGYTF

J: TRBJ2-7
D: -
V: TRBV7-6
size: -
DNA: TGTGCCAGCAGCCCCTTGATCAACACCTACGAGCAGTACTTC
CDR3: CASSPLINTYEQYF

J: TRBJ1-6
D: -
V: TRBV2
size: -
DNA: TGTGCCAGCCTCGGAGGCCCGAGCTCCTATAATTCACCCCTCCACTTT
CDR3: CASLGGPSSYNSPLHF